The 20 T cell receptor beta chains in this list originate from one sample, sequenced in a study of cytomegalovirus exposure and HLA in healthy donors (dated by TCRdb to 2016 to 2017). The library relied on the immunoSEQ multiplex PCR assay. The immuneACCESS repertoire file appears here via TCRdb, limited to in-frame rearrangements. These files lack a portion of the clones; in checked studies, under half of the deficit traces to unresolved V genes, and the cause of the others is not known. The sample data list more than 150,000 clones, and approximately 83% of these were observed just once. The ten top clones hold 2.5% to 3% of the sample. The sequencing sample was made of PBMCs. The receptors derive from a woman aged 18-30 years in good health and CMV-seropositive.

The chain links TRBV5-4 to TRBJ2-5; tentatively, D is TRBD2 (7 bases). Looked up from germline, CDR1 is SGHNT and CDR2 is YYREEE (reference sequence). The length of the CDR3 is 15 residues. V lost 2 bases to trimming and J lost 5 bases, with 16 bases between them. The CDR3 bases are TGTGCCAGCAGCTTTCGGGGGGCCGTGGGGGAGACCCAGTACTTC. This sequence encodes CASSFRGAVGETQYF. Supplemented by reference TRBV5-4 and TRBJ2-5, the full variable domain reads ETGVTQSPTHLIKTRGQQVTLRCSSQSGHNTVSWYQQALGQGPQFIFQYYREEENGRGNFPPRFSGLQFPNYSSELNVNALELDDSALYLCASSFRGAVGETQYFGPGTRLLVL.

V usage is TRBV11-2 and J usage is TRBJ1-5, with D tentatively TRBD1 (5 bases). This CDR3 is built from 14 residues. Per germline, CDR1 SGHAT and CDR2 FQNNGV. Trimming took 4 bases from V and 9 from J, leaving 16 bases between them. This CDR3 is CASSSSTGVAPQHF. CDR3 coding DNA: TGTGCCAGCAGCTCATCCACGGGGGTAGCGCCCCAGCATTTT.

This clone was seen only once. The rearrangement links TRBV7-2 to TRBJ1-5; 8 positions agree with TRBD1. V was clipped by 6 bases and J by 0 bases; unmatched bases: 4. Germline values: CDR1 SGHTA, CDR2 FQGNSA. This CDR3 is 15 amino acids long. The CDR3 nucleotides are TGTGCCAGCAGTGCAGGGGGCCCTAGCAATCAGCCCCAGCATTTT. Translation gives CASSAGGPSNQPQHF. The whole variable domain, remainder taken from reference TRBV7-2 and TRBJ1-5, is GAGVSQSPSNKVTEKGKDVELRCDPISGHTALYWYRQSLGQGLEFLIYFQGNSAPDKSGLPSDRFSAERTGGSVSTLTIQRTQQEDSAVYLCASSAGGPSNQPQHFGDGTRLSIL.

The chain uses TRBV7-9 and TRBJ2-1, with D hard to call. The CDR3 spans 12 residues. Trimming stripped 2 bases from V and 9 bases from J, with 8 bases between. In germline, CDR1 is SEHNR, CDR2 FQNEAQ (reference sequence). CDR3 DNA: TGTGCCAGCAGCTTAATAGTTCTTGAGCAGTTCTTC. This translates into CASSLIVLEQFF.

Only one count was recorded for this clone. The genes are TRBV29-1 and TRBJ2-2; TRBD1 matches 9 bases. Germline lookup yields CDR1 SQVTM and CDR2 ANQGSEA. The CDR3 spans 12 residues. V lost 6 bases, J lost 6 bases, and 2 bases stayed unmatched. This chain's CDR3 is CSVRQGAGELFF. CDR3 sequence (DNA): TGCAGCGTCAGACAGGGGGCCGGGGAGCTGTTTTTT.

The rearrangement joins TRBV5-1 to TRBJ1-1; TRBD1 aligns across 7 bases. Trimming cost V 4 bases and J 7 bases; bases outside gene matches: 1. Germline CDR1 is SGHRS and CDR2 is YFSETQ. There are 11 residues in the CDR3. CDR3 sequence (DNA): TGCGCCAGCAGCCGGGACAGTGAAGCTTTCTTT. Encoded protein: CASSRDSEAFF.

On this clone: The sample holds other DNA sequences that translate to the same CDR3. V and J are TRBV4-2 and TRBJ2-7; 10 bases match TRBD2. Losses at the gene ends were 3 bases for V and 0 bases for J; bases not matched to a gene: 5. Looked up from germline, CDR1 is LGHNA and CDR2 is YNFKEQ. This CDR3 region has 16 residues. The CDR3 here is CASSQTSGGASYEQYF. CDR3 bases: TGTGCCAGCAGCCAGACGAGCGGGGGGGCCTCCTACGAGCAGTACTTC.

The chain has TRBV7-2 and TRBJ1-5, with D possibly matching TRBD1 (5 bases). The V end lost 5 bases, the J end lost 6 bases, and 14 bases lay between the germline ends. The CDR3 totals 14 residues. Germline V gene lookup returns CDR1 SGHTA and CDR2 FQGNSA. CDR3 DNA sequence: TGTGCCAGCAGCCACGGGGAGGGGCGTCAGCCCCAGCATTTT. Its protein product is CASSHGEGRQPQHF.

V usage is TRBV29-1 and J usage is TRBJ2-7, with D perhaps matching TRBD1 (6 bases). Trimming pared 2 bases from V and 2 bases from J, leaving 10 bases between. This CDR3 spans 13 amino acids. In germline, CDR1 is SQVTM, CDR2 ANQGSEA. Here the CDR3 reads CSVEFEGAYEQYF. CDR3 nucleotides: TGCAGCGTTGAATTCGAGGGGGCCTACGAGCAGTACTTC.

The table lists this clone with a count of one. The V and J genes are TRBV18 and TRBJ1-1; D ambiguous. Germline CDR1 reads KGHSH; CDR2 reads LQKENI. This CDR3 is built from 15 residues. Trimming pared 3 bases from V and 4 bases from J, leaving 15 bases between. CDR3 nucleotides: TGTGCCAGCTCACCCGGGTTTAGTTTTAGCACTGAAGCTTTCTTT. This translates into CASSPGFSFSTEAFF.

V gene TRBV7-8 combines with J gene TRBJ2-7, with 7 positions matching TRBD1. The CDR3 is made up of 15 amino acids. Trimming took 4 bases from V and 3 from J; bases not matched to a gene: 9. CDR1 is SGHVS, CDR2 FQNEAQ, per germline. The chain's CDR3 is CASSSIPGTDYEQYF. The CDR3 DNA reads TGTGCCAGCAGCTCGATACCCGGGACAGACTACGAGCAGTACTTC.

This sequence joins TRBV9 and TRBJ2-1; 9 bases map to TRBD1. The CDR3 sequence is 15 residues long. Germline values: CDR1 SGDLS, CDR2 YYNGEE. Germline trimming cut 3 bases from V and 4 bases from J; bases unmatched to any gene: 5. The CDR3 nucleotides are TGTGCCAGCAGCGACGGGACAGGGATATACAATGAGCAGTTCTTC. Protein sequence: CASSDGTGIYNEQFF.

In this sample, this clone turned up once. The chain joins TRBV6-5 to TRBJ1-2; tentative D call: TRBD1 (5 bases). Between the trimmed V and J ends, which lost 5 bases and 6 bases, there was a span of 13 bases. This CDR3 contains 13 residues. Germline values: CDR1 MNHEY, CDR2 SVGAGI. CDR3 amino acids: CASSPPGRNGYTF. The CDR3 coding sequence is TGTGCCAGCAGTCCTCCAGGGAGGAATGGCTACACCTTC.

J is TRBJ1-2 and V is TRBV7-2, with no clear D. Trimming shortened V by 1 base and J by 4 bases, and 10 bases separated the two germline ends. CDR1 and CDR2 (germline): SGHTA, FQGNSA. The CDR3 sequence is 14 residues long. CDR3 residues: CASSLDPGSYGYTF. DNA of the CDR3: TGTGCCAGCAGCTTAGACCCGGGGAGCTATGGCTACACCTTC.

V gene TRBV6-4 combines with J gene TRBJ1-6; 7 nucleotides align to TRBD1. The germline CDR1 and CDR2 sequences are MRHNA and SNTAGT. Germline trimming cut 2 bases from V and 10 bases from J; bases unmatched to any gene: 5. There are 14 residues in the CDR3. The CDR3 nucleotides read TGTGCCAGCAGTGACACCGACAGGGCATCACCCCTCCACTTT. This translates into CASSDTDRASPLHF.

This clone has just a few counts. The genes are TRBV12-5 and TRBJ1-5, with a possible D match to TRBD1 (6 bases). CDR1 and CDR2 (germline): LGHNT, FRNRAP. With 1 base removed from V and 7 bases from J, the gap between germline ends came to 14 bases. CDR3 length: 15 residues. For the CDR3, the DNA is TGTGCTAGTGGTTTGGGGCACGCAGGGGACCAGCCCCAGCATTTT. Amino acids: CASGLGHAGDQPQHF.

The CDR3 nucleotides are TGTGCCACCGCGGGGAGTAGGGAGACCCAGTACTTC. This translates into CATAGSRETQYF. This chain links TRBV2 with TRBJ2-5; possible D gene TRBD2, 6 bases. CDR3 size: 12 residues. Trimming removed 10 bases at V and 5 bases at J, with 14 bases between. CDR1 is SNHLY, CDR2 FYNNEI, per germline.

This chain uses TRBV5-1 with TRBJ2-3; TRBD2 aligns across 12 bases. The germline V gene encodes CDR1 SGHRS and CDR2 YFSETQ. Trimming at V came to 4 bases and at J to 6 bases, leaving 6 bases not matched to a gene. The CDR3 has 15 amino acids. This chain's CDR3 is CASSPSGGALDTQYF. The CDR3, as DNA: TGCGCCAGCAGCCCTAGCGGGGGGGCCCTGGATACGCAGTATTTT.

V and J are TRBV9 and TRBJ2-7; D is perhaps TRBD2 (5 bases). This CDR3 region has 13 residues. Trimming pared 3 bases from V and 6 bases from J, leaving 13 bases between. The germline gives CDR1 SGDLS, CDR2 YYNGEE. CDR3 residues: CASSARRTGEQYF. CDR3 bases: TGTGCCAGCAGCGCCCGACGGACTGGCGAGCAGTACTTC.

This chain uses TRBV4-1 with TRBJ2-5, with 10 bases lining up with TRBD2. Germline V gene sequence: CDR1 MGHRA, CDR2 YSYEKL. V shed 1 base, J shed 5 bases, and the junction held 10 bases outside the gene matches. CDR3 length: 17 residues. This CDR3 reads CASSQVGAGGQSETQYF. The DNA of the CDR3 is TGCGCCAGCAGCCAAGTAGGAGCGGGGGGGCAGTCGGAGACCCAGTACTTC.